This T cell receptor (beta chain) came from a study of human T cells and chemical hapten exposure. Study-level background: Sensitizing treatment utilized 2% DPC over an approximately 2 cm by approximately 2 cm portion of upper inner arm skin. TCR yields per sample varied mostly from small pooled library volume differences. DPC (0.01%) was patch tested on the upper back and read at 6 days.

Authors' analysis steps: Between about 20,000 and 750,000 TCRs appeared in each sample, and the median stood at 95,638. TCRdb recomputed calls from the RACE reads with MiXCR, one row per CDR3 protein. Here the V and J calls rest on TCRdb's processing, not on the authors' analysis. The profile shows about 84,000 distinct CDR3 sequences, roughly a tenth of them singletons. Specified time point: patch test 2, 6 weeks after DPC sensitization. Described treatment: therapeutic diphenylcyclopropenone sensitization with weekly scalp DPC. V lost 5 bases, J lost 0 bases, and 5 bases lay in between. CDR3 length equals 14 residues. Germline assignment: CDR1 LNHNV and CDR2 YYDKDF (reference sequence).

The source was whole blood, collected in connection with sensitization to the hapten diphenylcyclopropenone (DPC). This clonotype was sampled from a woman in her 50s with alopecia areata. Some clones in this sample may be carry-over from other donors' samples. The V and J genes are TRBV15 and TRBJ1-6; D is unclear. CDR3 amino acids: CATSGSSYNSPLHF. The CDR3 nucleotides read TGTGCCACCAGCGGGAGCTCCTATAATTCACCCCTCCACTTT.